These 12 T cell receptor beta chains came from one sample sequenced in a study of PD-1 blockade in classical Hodgkin lymphoma (dated by TCRdb to the early 2020s). The method was the immunoSEQ multiplex PCR assay. TCRdb took this table from immuneACCESS and kept in-frame rearrangements with V and J called. Such tables lack part of the clones; where checked against another copy, unresolved V genes explain under half of the gap, and the rest is unexplained. Within this sample are 25,000 to 30,000 clones, with approximately 80% of them counted one time only. The ten largest clones represent around 0.56% of the sample. What the time point label conveys for this sample: cycle 4 day 1 (C4D1), after less than 7 weeks of nivolumab. Every trial patient had relapsed following autologous stem cell transplantation, and prior brentuximab vedotin exposure was what differed among cohorts A, B and C. Magnetic negative selection with a Miltenyi CD4+ T cell isolation kit was used to purify CD4+ T cells from thawed PBMCs.

Sequences were derived from CD4+ T cells from blood, sampled before the fourth cycle of nivolumab. These receptors were obtained from a human donor with classical Hodgkin lymphoma.

The chain recombines TRBV5-4 with TRBJ2-1; 16 bases map to TRBD2. Unmatched junction bases numbered 9, after V lost 3 bases and J lost 9 bases. Germline V gene sequence: CDR1 SGHNT, CDR2 YYREEE (reference sequence). The CDR3 has 17 amino acids. CDR3 region: CASSSGTSGGGWAEQFF. The CDR3 nucleotides are TGTGCCAGCAGCTCCGGGACTAGCGGGGGGGGCTGGGCTGAGCAGTTCTTC.

The chain combines TRBV6-1 with TRBJ2-3; 8 bases align to TRBD2. V was pared by 7 bases and J by 0 bases, with 9 bases of the junction left unmatched. The CDR3 has 16 amino acids. The germline V gene has CDR1 MNHNS and CDR2 SASEGT. This CDR3 reads CASTQAAGESTDTQYF. Written as DNA, the CDR3 is TGTGCCAGCACTCAAGCAGCGGGGGAAAGCACAGATACGCAGTATTTT.

DNA of the CDR3: TGTGCCAGCATCCTAGAGGGGGGGGCGACCGGGGAGCTGTTTTTT. Encoded protein: CASILEGGATGELFF. The chain carries TRBV6-1 and TRBJ2-2; the D gene is possibly TRBD2 (7 bases). V dropped 7 bases and J dropped 5 bases, with 17 bases sitting between them. This CDR3 is 15 amino acids long. Per the germline V gene, CDR1 is MNHNS and CDR2 is SASEGT.

The chain has TRBV6-5 and TRBJ2-1; TRBD2 aligns across 9 bases. Germline values: CDR1 MNHEY, CDR2 SVGAGI. The CDR3 sequence is 16 residues long. J was trimmed by 5 bases and V by 0 bases; bases with no gene match: 5. The CDR3 region has the DNA TGTGCCAGCAGTTACTCACCGGGACTAGCACACAATGAGCAGTTCTTC. Protein sequence: CASSYSPGLAHNEQFF.

This clone came up a few times. The chain couples TRBV15 to TRBJ1-1; D possibly corresponds to TRBD1 (5 bases). V lost 1 base and J lost 3, with 6 bases in between. From germline, CDR1 is LNHNV and CDR2 YYDKDF (reference sequence). The CDR3 runs to 13 residues. The CDR3 loop is CATSRVGDTEAFF. CDR3 in DNA: TGTGCCACCAGCAGAGTAGGGGACACTGAAGCTTTCTTT.

The rearrangement uses TRBV11-2 and TRBJ1-2, with D possibly being TRBD1 (6 bases). The V end lost 0 bases, the J end lost 0 bases, and 14 bases lay between the germline ends. The CDR3 has 17 amino acids. Germline CDR1 SGHAT, CDR2 FQNNGV. The CDR3 nucleotides are TGTGCCAGCAGCTTAGATATCGGGGGGCTAGCTAACTATGGCTACACCTTC. It codes for CASSLDIGGLANYGYTF.

The chain couples TRBV29-1 to TRBJ2-3; 7 nucleotides line up with TRBD2. J lost 3 bases, V lost 3 bases, and 3 bases had no gene match. Looked up from germline, CDR1 is SQVTM and CDR2 is ANQGSEA. The CDR3 is 13 amino acids. CDR3 DNA sequence: TGCAGCGTTGATCTGGGGGGGACAGATACGCAGTATTTT. It specifies CSVDLGGTDTQYF.

This chain joins TRBV6-5 and TRBJ2-1; D remains unclear. The V end was cut by 2 bases, the J end by 5 bases, with 10 bases between. Germline loops: CDR1 MNHEY, CDR2 SVGAGI. The CDR3 runs to 14 residues. CDR3 nucleotide sequence: TGTGCCAGCAGTTACAGACCGTACCACAATGAGCAGTTCTTC. As protein: CASSYRPYHNEQFF.

The gene calls are TRBV18 and TRBJ2-5; maybe TRBD1 (6 bases). Trimming took off 2 bases at V and 5 bases at J, with 15 bases between the two ends. Germline assignment: CDR1 KGHSH and CDR2 LQKENI. CDR3 length: 15 amino acids. DNA for the CDR3: TGTGCCAGCTCACCAAGTTCCAGGGGTGGGGAGACCCAGTACTTC. This gives the protein CASSPSSRGGETQYF.

The gene calls are TRBV10-3 and TRBJ1-4; D is possibly TRBD1 (5 bases). The V gene's germline CDR1 is ENHRY and CDR2 SYGVKD. The CDR3 has 16 amino acids. The V gene lost 0 bases and the J gene lost 1 base, with 9 bases spanning the gap. Written as DNA, the CDR3 is TGTGCCATCAGTGAGTCGATGGGGGAAACTAATGAAAAACTGTTTTTT. This translates into CAISESMGETNEKLFF.

This rearrangement joins TRBV4-3 to TRBJ2-3; no clear D gene. V lost 0 bases and J lost 2, with 15 bases in between. Germline assignment: CDR1 LGHNA and CDR2 YSLEER. The CDR3 covers 17 residues. The CDR3 loop reads CASSQDRDISLTDTQYF. In nucleotides, the CDR3 is TGCGCCAGCAGCCAAGATCGTGACATATCCCTCACAGATACGCAGTATTTT.

J is TRBJ1-5 and V is TRBV27, with 11 bases matching TRBD1. The CDR3 totals 19 residues. The V gene end was trimmed by 5 bases and the J gene end by 2 bases; junction bases not matched to a gene: 14. CDR1 and CDR2 (germline): MNHEY, SMNVEV (reference sequence). CDR3 nucleotide sequence: TGTGCCAGCAGTCTCCTAGGGGACAGGGGGATTTATGGCAATCAGCCCCAGCATTTT. Translating gives CASSLLGDRGIYGNQPQHF.